This TCR beta chain is from a study of blood T cell repertoires in COVID-19. Study summary: Sources were T cells, B-cell-depleted T cells, or PBMCs; the material itself was cDNA or gDNA.

Ages ranged from about 18 to 89 years, with residence in some 25 US areas. Allocation to cohorts depended on clinical history reported by the participants. In germline, CDR1 is LNHDA, CDR2 SQIVND (reference sequence). The CDR3 length is 14 residues. V dropped 7 bases and J dropped 0 bases, with 12 bases sitting between them. The method was immunoSEQ multiplex PCR; TCRdb's version includes in-frame clones alone and lacks a portion of them. The sample lists about 200,000 clones; around four fifths were seen once. Sequenced sample: PBMCs or T cells enriched from blood (not recorded which). The receptor was isolated from a woman between 45 and 60 years old who had been exposed to COVID-19. The V and J genes are TRBV19 and TRBJ1-1; D unresolved. The CDR3, as DNA: TGTGCCAGTACCCCCCGAGGTATGAACACTGAAGCTTTCTTT. Protein: CASTPRGMNTEAFF.